The 27 T cell receptor beta chains below all came from one sample that was sequenced in a study of identical twins. MiXCR, run by TCRdb on the 5' RACE reads, gives a single entry per CDR3 protein. The data show around 220,000 distinct CDR3 sequences, about an eighth seen once. The source material was memory (CD45RO+) T cells sorted from blood. These receptors came from a woman between 18 and 30 years old in good health.

This clonotype was seen a handful of times. This chain uses TRBV5-1 with TRBJ1-1; D gene uncertain. The germline gives CDR1 SGHRS, CDR2 YFSETQ. The CDR3 sequence is 13 residues long. The V and J ends lost 4 bases and 0 bases respectively, with 7 bases between them. This chain's CDR3 is CASSPDMNTEAFF. CDR3 nucleotides: TGCGCCAGCAGCCCAGATATGAACACTGAAGCTTTCTTT.

The chain has TRBV5-1 and TRBJ2-7; 9 nucleotides match TRBD2. Trimming cost V 1 base and J 3 bases; bases outside gene matches: 2. Germline lookup yields CDR1 SGHRS and CDR2 YFSETQ. The CDR3 is 14 amino acids. CDR3 region: CASSLTAGGYEQYF. The DNA of the CDR3 is TGCGCCAGCAGCTTGACAGCGGGAGGCTACGAGCAGTACTTC.

The V and J genes are TRBV11-2 and TRBJ2-7, with D perhaps being TRBD1 or TRBD2 (5 bases each). CDR3 length: 16 amino acids. The V end lost 4 bases, the J end lost 4 bases, and 20 bases lay between the germline ends. Germline CDR1 and CDR2: SGHAT and FQNNGV. The CDR3 sequence is CASSSLWDGGRYEQYF. CDR3 sequence (DNA): TGTGCCAGCAGCTCCCTCTGGGACGGAGGACGGTACGAGCAGTACTTC.

This clonotype was observed many times. This chain joins TRBV5-1 and TRBJ1-1, with D unresolved. The CDR3 extends over 12 amino acids. Germline V CDR1 and CDR2: SGHRS, YFSETQ. Trimming pared 5 bases from V and 11 bases from J, leaving 16 bases between. The CDR3 region has the DNA TGCGCCAGCAGTCAAGGAGGGCTGAATGCTTTCTTT. Translation gives CASSQGGLNAFF.

The gene calls are TRBV9 and TRBJ2-5, with 7 bases that match TRBD1. CDR3 size: 14 residues. The junction had 7 bases not matched to a gene; V was cut back by 3 bases and J by 5 bases. The germline V gene has CDR1 SGDLS and CDR2 YYNGEE. The CDR3 DNA follows: TGTGCCAGCAGCGGGACAGGCCCATTGGAGACCCAGTACTTC. This encodes CASSGTGPLETQYF.

The genes are TRBV5-5 and TRBJ2-5; possible D gene TRBD1, 6 bases. CDR1 and CDR2 from the germline V gene are SGHKS and YYEKEE (reference sequence). V was trimmed by 4 bases and J by 3 bases, leaving 13 bases between them. The CDR3 runs to 14 residues. The CDR3 spells CASSQGPGKETQYF. The CDR3 DNA follows: TGTGCCAGCAGCCAGGGGCCAGGAAAAGAGACCCAGTACTTC.

This clonotype has at least ten counts. The chain uses TRBV7-8 and TRBJ2-1; D remains unclear. CDR3 length: 16 amino acids. The V and J ends lost 3 bases and 5 bases respectively, with 17 bases between them. In germline, CDR1 is SGHVS, CDR2 FQNEAQ. The DNA for the CDR3 is TGTGCCAGCAGCTTTGGGCTTTATAGGGCGAACAATGAGCAGTTCTTC. Amino acid sequence: CASSFGLYRANNEQFF. The complete variable domain, with remaining parts taken from reference TRBV7-8 and TRBJ2-1, reads GAGVSQSPRYKVAKRGQDVALRCDPISGHVSLFWYQQALGQGPEFLTYFQNEAQLDKSGLPSDRFFAERPEGSVSTLKIQRTQQEDSAVYLCASSFGLYRANNEQFFGPGTRLTVL.

This clonotype was counted only a few times. The V gene is TRBV12-3 or TRBV12-4, the J gene TRBJ2-7; TRBD1 agrees at 12 bases. The trim removed 8 bases at V and 5 bases at J, leaving 7 bases unmatched. The CDR3 extends over 14 amino acids. CDR3 region: CASGGTGGVHEQYF. The CDR3 coding sequence is TGTGCCAGCGGAGGGACAGGGGGCGTCCACGAGCAGTACTTC.

In this sample, this clonotype turned up a few times. The rearrangement joins TRBV14 to TRBJ1-2; D call uncertain. CDR3 length: 15 amino acids. Trimming left V 7 bases short and J 4 bases short, with 19 bases between. CDR1 is SGHDN and CDR2 is FVKESK in the germline V gene. This CDR3 reads CASTPPGTALYGYTF. Here the CDR3 DNA reads TGTGCCAGCACTCCACCGGGTACAGCTCTCTATGGCTACACCTTC.

This clonotype was observed a few times. The rearrangement links TRBV6-5 to TRBJ1-6; 8 bases agree with TRBD1. Losses at the gene ends were 6 bases for V and 11 bases for J; bases not matched to a gene: 9. This CDR3 contains 14 residues. Looked up from germline, CDR1 is MNHEY and CDR2 is SVGAGI. CDR3 in amino acids: CASRYGQGMPPLHF. Written as DNA, the CDR3 is TGTGCCAGCAGATACGGACAGGGCATGCCACCCCTCCACTTT.

The chain employs TRBV12-3 or TRBV12-4 and TRBJ1-1; D possibly corresponds to TRBD1 (5 bases). The length of the CDR3 is 14 residues. The V end was cut by 1 base, the J end by 5 bases, with 11 bases between. DNA for the CDR3: TGTGCCAGCAGTTTAGAGGGGTGGAATACTGAAGCTTTCTTT. Translated, it gives CASSLEGWNTEAFF.

This clonotype was counted a few times. V usage is TRBV5-1 and J usage is TRBJ2-1; 8 bases align to TRBD1. The length of the CDR3 is 18 residues. Per germline, CDR1 SGHRS and CDR2 YFSETQ. With V trimmed by 4 bases and J by 3 bases, 15 bases remained unmatched. The CDR3 loop is CASSIRTGPSLRYNEQFF. The CDR3 DNA reads TGCGCCAGCAGCATTCGGACAGGGCCCTCTCTACGCTACAATGAGCAGTTCTTC.

This clonotype was counted ten times or more. The chain combines TRBV29-1 with TRBJ2-3; tentative D call: TRBD2 (5 bases). Germline V gives CDR1 SQVTM, CDR2 ANQGSEA. The CDR3 extends over 15 amino acids. V shed 0 bases and J shed 6 bases, with 16 bases lying between them. In nucleotides, the CDR3 is TGCAGCGTTGAAGAATTCGGACTCGTGCAGGATACGCAGTATTTT. It translates to CSVEEFGLVQDTQYF.

This clonotype was seen more than once but under ten times. This rearrangement joins TRBV12-3 or TRBV12-4 to TRBJ1-1; no definite D call. The CDR3 covers 13 residues. Between the trimmed V and J ends, which lost 3 bases and 7 bases, there was a span of 12 bases. The CDR3 is CASSFNGEGEAFF. CDR3 nucleotides: TGTGCCAGCAGTTTCAATGGAGAAGGTGAAGCTTTCTTT.

This clonotype turned up a few times. This chain links TRBV5-1 with TRBJ2-7; D gene unclear. Germline V CDR1 and CDR2: SGHRS, YFSETQ. The CDR3 has 12 residues. The V end lost 5 bases, the J end lost 5 bases, and 11 bases lay between the germline ends. CDR3 residues: CASRLKTNEQYF. DNA for the CDR3: TGCGCCAGCAGGCTCAAAACGAACGAGCAGTACTTC. Using reference TRBV5-1 and TRBJ2-7 for the parts outside the CDR3, the full variable domain is KAGVTQTPRYLIKTRGQQVTLSCSPISGHRSVSWYQQTPGQGLQFLFEYFSETQRNKGNFPGRFSGRQFSNSRSEMNVSTLELGDSALYLCASRLKTNEQYFGPGTRLTVT.

V is TRBV5-1 and J is TRBJ2-1; tentative D call: TRBD2 (5 bases). CDR1 and CDR2 from the germline V gene are SGHRS and YFSETQ. V shed 4 bases and J shed 2 bases, with 13 bases lying between them. The CDR3 totals 15 residues. CDR3 residues: CASSIWTQTYNEQFF. CDR3 bases: TGCGCCAGCAGCATATGGACTCAGACCTACAATGAGCAGTTCTTC.

This clonotype was counted at least ten times. V is TRBV3-1 and J is TRBJ2-1, with 7 bases that match TRBD2. V trimming: 0 bases; J trimming: 4 bases; junction bases outside the gene matches: 6. The CDR3 sequence is 16 residues long. CDR1 is LGHDT and CDR2 is YNNKEL in the germline V gene (reference sequence). The DNA for the CDR3 is TGTGCCAGCAGCCAAGACTCGGGAGGTCCATACAATGAGCAGTTCTTC. Translating gives CASSQDSGGPYNEQFF.

The rearrangement links TRBV7-9 to TRBJ2-1; D remains unclear. Germline lookup yields CDR1 SEHNR and CDR2 FQNEAQ (reference sequence). The CDR3 has 11 residues. V was clipped by 9 bases and J by 9 bases, with 12 bases between them. CDR3 in DNA: TGTGCCAGTACCCCCCGCGGTGAGCAGTTCTTC. Translated, it gives CASTPRGEQFF. The whole variable domain, filled in from reference TRBV7-9 and TRBJ2-1, reads DTGVSQNPRHKITKRGQNVTFRCDPISEHNRLYWYRQTLGQGPEFLTYFQNEAQLEKSRLLSDRFSAERPKGSFSTLEIQRTEQGDSAMYLCASTPRGEQFFGPGTRLTVL.

This clonotype was picked up many times. The chain carries TRBV2 and TRBJ2-3, with 12 bases that match TRBD2. The length of the CDR3 is 16 residues. Germline V gene sequence: CDR1 SNHLY, CDR2 FYNNEI. V dropped 6 bases and J dropped 3; count of bases not matched to a gene: 7. CDR3 region: CASSGGLAGLTDTQYF. The CDR3 region has the DNA TGTGCCAGCAGCGGGGGACTAGCGGGCCTAACAGATACGCAGTATTTT.

The J gene is TRBJ1-2, the V gene TRBV12-3 or TRBV12-4; 8 bases match TRBD1. The length of the CDR3 is 13 residues. J lost 3 bases, V lost 6 bases, and 3 bases had no gene match. The CDR3 coding sequence is TGTGCCAGCAGAGTACAGGGGGACTATGGCTACACCTTC. Its translation: CASRVQGDYGYTF.

This clonotype was observed at least ten times. The chain recombines TRBV7-2 with TRBJ2-7, with 7 bases matching TRBD1. Germline V gene sequence: CDR1 SGHTA, CDR2 FQGNSA. The V and J ends lost 8 bases and 0 bases, in that order; junction bases with no gene match: 4. The CDR3 is made up of 13 amino acids. CDR3: CASGDRNSYEQYF. CDR3 DNA: TGTGCCAGCGGGGACAGAAACTCCTACGAGCAGTACTTC.

CDR3 residues: CAISDSLTGGQETQYF. The CDR3 DNA reads as TGTGCCATCAGTGACTCCCTAACAGGGGGGCAAGAGACCCAGTACTTC. The chain couples TRBV10-3 to TRBJ2-5, with 8 positions matching TRBD1. This CDR3 contains 16 residues. V gave up 3 bases and J gave up 2 bases; unmatched junction bases: 8. Germline assignment: CDR1 ENHRY and CDR2 SYGVKD.

This clonotype was found a few times. The DNA for the CDR3 is TGCAGTGCTAGAGATTTAGCCAGGATGAGGAACACCTTC. Its protein is CSARDLARMRNTF. The rearrangement joins TRBV20-1 to TRBJ1-2; D is uncertain. Germline lookup yields CDR1 DFQATT and CDR2 SNEGSKA (reference sequence). This CDR3 spans 13 amino acids. The ends were cut back, 0 bases at V and 12 bases at J, with 17 bases in the middle.

The chain is built from TRBV15 and TRBJ2-2; no definite D call. The V and J ends lost 4 bases and 7 bases respectively, with 16 bases between them. This CDR3 is built from 15 residues. Germline V gives CDR1 LNHNV, CDR2 YYDKDF (reference sequence). The CDR3, as DNA: TGTGCCACCAGCACTGGCCGAAGGGTGGTCGGGGAGCTGTTTTTT. Protein product: CATSTGRRVVGELFF.

The CDR3 DNA sequence: TGCAGTGCCAGAAAGGTGGGGGGCGTCCAAGAGACCCAGTACTTC. This translates into CSARKVGGVQETQYF. The chain carries TRBV20-1 and TRBJ2-5; D tentatively fits TRBD1 or TRBD2 (6 bases each). This CDR3 has 15 residues. Germline V CDR1 and CDR2: DFQATT, SNEGSKA (reference sequence). V was pared by 6 bases and J by 1 base, with 18 bases between.

This chain links TRBV7-6 with TRBJ2-4, with D unresolved. CDR1 and CDR2 from the germline V gene are SGHVS and FNYEAQ. The CDR3 length is 12 residues. The germline V and J ends were trimmed by 5 bases and 5 bases, with 7 bases remaining between them. CDR3 nucleotides: TGTGCCAGCAGCGGTCTGGAAAACATTCAGTACTTC. Protein sequence: CASSGLENIQYF.

This clonotype appeared a few times. This chain connects TRBV4-2 to TRBJ2-7; 9 positions match TRBD2. The CDR3 has 14 residues. The J segment lost 3 bases and the V segment lost 4 bases, leaving 4 bases of the junction unmatched. Per germline, CDR1 LGHNA and CDR2 YNFKEQ. The CDR3 protein is CASSPSGANYEQYF. Written as DNA, the CDR3 is TGTGCCAGCAGCCCTAGCGGGGCCAACTACGAGCAGTACTTC.